This entry is about one T cell receptor (beta chain). Its antigen is currently unknown. This specimen belongs to a study of beta chain features in type 1 diabetes. Germline V gives CDR1 LNHDA, CDR2 SQIVND (reference sequence). The ends lost 4 bases at V and 0 bases at J; junction bases unmatched: 3. This CDR3 comprises 17 residues. Every isolated RNA sample was fully reverse transcribed, so sequencing captured expressed TCRB transcripts. Sequenced by immunoSEQ multiplex PCR; TCRdb stores in-frame clones only, minus some. This sample has nearly 350,000 clones, with 8% found just once. Broader study findings: The study found fewer insertions and more deletions at VDJ junctions in type 1 diabetes patients.

Approximately 100 mL of blood, on average, came from one heparinised draw per donor. It was via CD45RO/CCR7/CD25/CD127/CD95/CD27 that CD4+ naive, central memory, regulatory and stem cell-like memory cells were sorted. Sample: central memory CD4+ T cells from blood. This clonotype originated in a woman aged 18-30 years in good health. The chain uses TRBV19 and TRBJ2-6, with 10 bases matching TRBD1. The CDR3 region has the DNA TGTGCCAGTAGTACCGGACAGGGGGTCTCTGGGGCCAACGTCCTGACTTTC. It codes for CASSTGQGVSGANVLTF.